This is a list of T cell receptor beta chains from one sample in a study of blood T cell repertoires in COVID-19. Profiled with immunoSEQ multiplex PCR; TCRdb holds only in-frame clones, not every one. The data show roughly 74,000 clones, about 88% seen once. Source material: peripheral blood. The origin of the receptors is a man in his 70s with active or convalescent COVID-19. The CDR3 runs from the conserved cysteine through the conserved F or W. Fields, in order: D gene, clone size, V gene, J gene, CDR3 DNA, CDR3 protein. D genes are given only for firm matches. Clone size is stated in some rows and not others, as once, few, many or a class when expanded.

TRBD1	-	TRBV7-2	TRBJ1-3	TGTGCCAGCAGCTTAACCGGGACAGCGCGCTCTGGAAACACCATATATTTT	CASSLTGTARSGNTIYF
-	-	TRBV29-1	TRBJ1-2	TGCAGCGTTGATTGGCAGACTAACTATGGCTACACCTTC	CSVDWQTNYGYTF
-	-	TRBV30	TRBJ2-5	TGTGCCTGGACTAGGTTACGCGGCCAAGAGACCCAGTACTTC	CAWTRLRGQETQYF
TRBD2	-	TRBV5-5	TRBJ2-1	TGTGCCAGCAGCCCGATGGGGGGGAGCTCCTACAATGAGCAGTTCTTC	CASSPMGGSSYNEQFF
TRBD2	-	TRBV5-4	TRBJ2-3	TGTGCCAGCAGCTTTGCCACTAGCGGGGGTGGGGGAAATACGCAGTATTTT	CASSFATSGGGGNTQYF
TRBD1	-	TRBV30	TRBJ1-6	TGTGCCTGGAGCGGGGACAGGGTATCGGATAATTCACCCCTCCACTTT	CAWSGDRVSDNSPLHF
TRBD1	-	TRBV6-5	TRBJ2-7	TGTGCCAGCAGTCCCCCGGGACAGAGCTACGAGCAGTACTTC	CASSPPGQSYEQYF
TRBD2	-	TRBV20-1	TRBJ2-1	TGCAGTGCTAGTCGCGGGGGATACAATGAGCAGTTCTTC	CSASRGGYNEQFF
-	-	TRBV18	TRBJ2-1	TGTGCCAGCTCACCCACGGGGGACTCCTACAATGAGCAGTTCTTC	CASSPTGDSYNEQFF
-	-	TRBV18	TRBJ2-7	TGTGCCAGCTCACTCACCTTGAGAGAGCAGTACTTC	CASSLTLREQYF
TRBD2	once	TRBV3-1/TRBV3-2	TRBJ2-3	TGTGCCAGCAGCCTTACTAGCGGGGGGGCCCATACGCAGTATTTT	CASSLTSGGAHTQYF
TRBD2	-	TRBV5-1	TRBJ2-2	TGCGCCAGCAGCTTACTAGCGGGGGACACCGGGGAGCTGTTTTTT	CASSLLAGDTGELFF
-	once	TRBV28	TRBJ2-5	TGTGCCAGCAGTTCCCCTAGCGCCCAGGGGGGCCAGTACTTC	CASSSPSAQGGQYF
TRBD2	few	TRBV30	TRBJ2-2	TGTGCCTGGATGGGAGGGGTCAACACCGGGGAGCTGTTTTTT	CAWMGGVNTGELFF
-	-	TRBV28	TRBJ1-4	TGTGCCAGCAGCAGCAGACAGGTTGGTGAAAAACTGTTTTTT	CASSSRQVGEKLFF
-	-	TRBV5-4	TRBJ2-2	TGTGCCAGCAGACCTCAGGGTCTTAACACCGGGGAGCTGTTTTTT	CASRPQGLNTGELFF
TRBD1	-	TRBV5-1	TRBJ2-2	TGCGCCAGCAGCTACACAGGGGGAACCGGGGAGCTGTTTTTT	CASSYTGGTGELFF
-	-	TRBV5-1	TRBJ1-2	TGCGCCAGCAGCACAACAGGGAACTATGGCTACACCTTC	CASSTTGNYGYTF
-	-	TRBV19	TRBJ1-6	TGTGCCAGTAGTTCACAGGTATCTAATTCACCCCTCCACTTT	CASSSQVSNSPLHF
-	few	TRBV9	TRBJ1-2	TGTGCCAGCAGCGTAGGAGACAGGACCCATGGCTACACCTTC	CASSVGDRTHGYTF
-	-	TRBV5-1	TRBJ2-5	TGCGCCAGCAGCTTGGGCGGACAGCCAGAGACCCAGTACTTC	CASSLGGQPETQYF
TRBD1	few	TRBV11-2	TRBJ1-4	TGTGCCAGCAGCGTTAACAGGGGGAGGAATGAAAAACTGTTTTTT	CASSVNRGRNEKLFF
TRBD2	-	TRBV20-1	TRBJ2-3	TGCAGTGCTAGTAAACCGGGACTAGCGGGAGCAGATACGCAGTATTTT	CSASKPGLAGADTQYF
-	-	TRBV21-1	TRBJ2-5	TGTGCCAGCAGATTAGCGGAAGAGACCCAGTACTTC	CASRLAEETQYF
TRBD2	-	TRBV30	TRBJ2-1	TGTGCCTGGAATAAAGGACTAGCGGGGGGGGATGAGCAGTTCTTC	CAWNKGLAGGDEQFF
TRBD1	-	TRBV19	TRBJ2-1	TGTGCCAGTAGTATCGGGACAGGGTGGGATGAGCAGTTCTTC	CASSIGTGWDEQFF
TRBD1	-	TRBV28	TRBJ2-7	TGTGCCAGCAGTTCCCCATGGGACAGGCCCTACGAGCAGTACTTC	CASSSPWDRPYEQYF
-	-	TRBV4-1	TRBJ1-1	TGCGCCAGCAGCCCCACTTCGGTCGACACTGAAGCTTTCTTT	CASSPTSVDTEAFF
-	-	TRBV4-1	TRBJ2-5	TGCGCCAGCAGCCAAATCCTCGTGGAGACCCAGTACTTC	CASSQILVETQYF
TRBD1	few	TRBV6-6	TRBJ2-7	TGTGCCAGCAGTTACTTAGGACAGGGAGACGAGCAGTACTTC	CASSYLGQGDEQYF
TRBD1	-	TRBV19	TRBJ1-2	TGTGCCAGTAGTCTACCCTCTCGTTCGGGACAGGGTTTTGGCTACACCTTC	CASSLPSRSGQGFGYTF
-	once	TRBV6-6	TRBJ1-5	TGTGCCAGCAGTTCATCCCGACAGAGTAATCAGCCCCAGCATTTT	CASSSSRQSNQPQHF
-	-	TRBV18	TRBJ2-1	TGTGCCAGCTCACCAGTAAATTATGAGCAGTTCTTC	CASSPVNYEQFF
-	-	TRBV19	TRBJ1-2	TGTGCCAGTAGGAGCCGGGGGAGATATGGCTACACCTTC	CASRSRGRYGYTF
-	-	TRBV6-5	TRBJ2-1	TGTGCCAGCAGTTTGGCTAGCGTCCTCTTACAGTTCTTC	CASSLASVLLQFF
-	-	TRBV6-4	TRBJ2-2	TGTGCCAGCAGCGTACAGGGGAACACCGGGGAGCTGTTTTTT	CASSVQGNTGELFF
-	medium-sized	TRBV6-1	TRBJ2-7	TGTGCCAGCAGTGAAGTAAAGCTTACGAACGAGCAGTACTTC	CASSEVKLTNEQYF
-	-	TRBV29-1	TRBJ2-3	TGCAGCACCCGGGACACCCGGAGAGCAGATACGCAGTATTTT	CSTRDTRRADTQYF
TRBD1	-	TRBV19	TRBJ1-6	TGTGCCAGTAGTTCTTGGACAGGGACGGGGAATTCACCCCTCCACTTT	CASSSWTGTGNSPLHF
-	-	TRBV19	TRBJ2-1	TGTGCCAGTATGCCATACAGCTCCTACAATGAGCAGTTCTTC	CASMPYSSYNEQFF
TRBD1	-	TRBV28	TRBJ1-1	TGTGCCAGCAGTTTCTATTTGGGACAGAGGGGGAACACTGAAGCTTTCTTT	CASSFYLGQRGNTEAFF
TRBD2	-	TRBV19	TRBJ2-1	TGTGCCAGTAGTACGGGGACTAGCGGGGGTAGAAATGAGCAGTTCTTC	CASSTGTSGGRNEQFF
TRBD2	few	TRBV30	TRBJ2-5	TGTGCCTGGGCTAGCGGGGGGACGAAAGAGACCCAGTACTTC	CAWASGGTKETQYF
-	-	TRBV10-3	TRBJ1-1	TGTGCCATCAGGAAACTCCAGGGGCAGGGTGAGACTGAAGCTTTCTTT	CAIRKLQGQGETEAFF
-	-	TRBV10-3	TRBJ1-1	TGTGCCATCAGTGGGAGCGGGAACACTGAAGCTTTCTTT	CAISGSGNTEAFF
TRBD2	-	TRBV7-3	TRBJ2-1	TGTGCCAGCAGCCATATGACTAGCGGGAAGGGGAGTGAGCAGTTCTTC	CASSHMTSGKGSEQFF
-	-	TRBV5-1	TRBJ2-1	TGCGCCAGCAGCCTGGACTCAAGCCCCAATGAGCAGTTCTTC	CASSLDSSPNEQFF
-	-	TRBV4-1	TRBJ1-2	TGCGCCAGCAGAGGGGGGGTTGGCTACACCTTC	CASRGGVGYTF
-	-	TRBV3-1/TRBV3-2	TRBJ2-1	TGTGCCAGCAGCCCGATCATGGACTCGGGCAATGAGCAGTTCTTC	CASSPIMDSGNEQFF
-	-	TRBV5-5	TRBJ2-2	TGTGCCAGCAGCTTGGATCAGGGTAACACCGGGGAGCTGTTTTTT	CASSLDQGNTGELFF
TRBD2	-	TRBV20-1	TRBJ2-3	TGCAGTGCTAGTACGACGGGAGGGCTGACAGATACGCAGTATTTT	CSASTTGGLTDTQYF
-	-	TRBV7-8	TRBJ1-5	TGTGCCAGCAGCCCGACAGCCAATCAGCCCCAGCATTTT	CASSPTANQPQHF
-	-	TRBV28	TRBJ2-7	TGTGCCAGCAGCACCGCCAGCTACGAGCAGTACTTC	CASSTASYEQYF
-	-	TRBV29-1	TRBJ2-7	TGCAGCGTTGGGGCTGGGAGCTCCTACGAGCAGTACTTC	CSVGAGSSYEQYF
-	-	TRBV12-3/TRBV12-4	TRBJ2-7	TGTGCCAGCAGTTTAGGCAGCTCCTACGAGCAGTACTTC	CASSLGSSYEQYF
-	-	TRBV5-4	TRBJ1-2	TGTGCCAGCAGCTTGGGACCGACGGGGGGGCCGAAGCCCGAAGGCTACACCTTC	CASSLGPTGGPKPEGYTF
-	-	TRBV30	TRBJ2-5	TGTGCACTGGGGGGTCCAGAGACCCAGTACTTC	CALGGPETQYF